One sample yielded the 9 T cell receptor beta chains listed below, sequenced in a study of T cell changes during pregnancy in multiple sclerosis. The method was immunoSEQ multiplex PCR; TCRdb's version includes in-frame clones alone and lacks a portion of them. The data show fewer than 55,000 clones, 80% to 95% seen once. The sequencing here drew on peripheral blood, taken after pregnancy. The receptors were sampled from a female donor with multiple sclerosis, enrolled in a pregnancy study.

The count of this clone is one. The chain combines TRBV11-3 with TRBJ2-3, with TRBD1 matching 10 bases. V gave up 1 base and J gave up 3 bases; unmatched junction bases: 7. The CDR3 has 17 amino acids. Germline lookup yields CDR1 SGHNT and CDR2 YENEEA. CDR3 region: CASSLGARTGGTDTQYF. The CDR3 nucleotides read TGTGCCAGCAGCTTAGGGGCCAGGACAGGGGGAACAGATACGCAGTATTTT. Full variable domain (missing parts from reference TRBV11-3 and TRBJ2-3): EAGVVQSPRYKIIEKKQPVAFWCNPISGHNTLYWYLQNLGQGPELLIRYENEEAVDDSQLPKDRFSAERLKGVDSTLKIQPAELGDSAVYLCASSLGARTGGTDTQYFGPGTRLTVL.

This clone is medium-sized by share. In DNA form, the CDR3 reads TGCGCCAGCAGCCCTAGATCCTACGAGCAGTACTTC. It is translated as CASSPRSYEQYF. The genes are TRBV4-3 and TRBJ2-7; no reliable D call. The CDR3 length is 12 residues. V lost 4 bases and J lost 1, with 5 bases in between. Germline V gives CDR1 LGHNA, CDR2 YSLEER.

The chain recombines TRBV30 with TRBJ2-5, with TRBD1 matching 8 bases. Trimming cost V 3 bases and J 5 bases; bases outside gene matches: 8. The V gene's germline CDR1 is GTSNPN and CDR2 SVGIG (reference sequence). This CDR3 comprises 14 residues. The CDR3 reads CAWRPGQARETQYF. CDR3 DNA: TGTGCCTGGAGACCGGGACAGGCCCGGGAGACCCAGTACTTC.

The chain joins TRBV11-2 to TRBJ2-5; tentatively, D is TRBD1 (6 bases). The germline CDR1 and CDR2 sequences are SGHAT and FQNNGV. Trimming took off 4 bases at V and 0 bases at J, with 21 bases between the two ends. The CDR3 loop spans 18 amino acids. In DNA form, the CDR3 reads TGTGCCAGCAGCTCCCTAAGAGAGGGGGAGACGTACCAAGAGACCCAGTACTTC. Its protein is CASSSLREGETYQETQYF.

Sample share makes this clone medium-sized (0.01 to 0.1%). This chain connects TRBV15 to TRBJ1-6; 9 bases map to TRBD1. With 0 bases clipped from V and 8 bases from J, the junction kept 5 bases outside the gene matches. Germline V gene lookup returns CDR1 LNHNV and CDR2 YYDKDF (reference sequence). This CDR3 is built from 16 residues. CDR3 DNA: TGTGCCACCAGCAGAGATCCGGGACAGGGATATTCACCCCTCCACTTT. This sequence encodes CATSRDPGQGYSPLHF.

CDR3 loop: CATRRDTNYGYTF. The CDR3 region has the DNA TGTGCCACCAGGAGGGACACTAACTATGGCTACACCTTC. The chain joins TRBV6-5 to TRBJ1-2, with a possible D match to TRBD1 (6 bases). V lost 10 bases to trimming and J lost 0 bases, with 12 bases between them. Germline lookup yields CDR1 MNHEY and CDR2 SVGAGI. The CDR3 sequence is 13 residues long.

The J gene is TRBJ1-1, the V gene TRBV19; D is perhaps TRBD1 (6 bases). V was shortened by 8 bases and J by 0 bases, with 13 bases between the two germline ends. The V gene's germline CDR1 is LNHDA and CDR2 SQIVND (reference sequence). There are 14 residues in the CDR3. CDR3 protein: CASGGGLLNTEAFF. CDR3 DNA sequence: TGTGCCAGTGGGGGGGGCCTATTGAACACTGAAGCTTTCTTT.

The V and J genes are TRBV5-4 and TRBJ1-1; 8 bases map to TRBD1. The CDR3 is 16 amino acids. Trimming at V came to 5 bases and at J to 5 bases, leaving 14 bases not matched to a gene. Germline CDR1 is SGHNT and CDR2 is YYREEE (reference sequence). CDR3 in amino acids: CASRLDGQGAWTEAFF. The CDR3 DNA follows: TGTGCCAGCAGACTCGACGGGCAGGGGGCATGGACTGAAGCTTTCTTT.

J is TRBJ1-4 and V is TRBV5-6; D may be TRBD1 (6 bases). Germline V gene lookup returns CDR1 SGHDT and CDR2 YYEEEE. This CDR3 comprises 15 residues. The germline V and J ends were trimmed by 3 bases and 9 bases, with 18 bases remaining between them. The CDR3 DNA follows: TGTGCCAGCAGCTCTTACGCCGGGACACACAAAAAACTGTTTTTT. It translates to CASSSYAGTHKKLFF.